The T cell receptor beta chain under discussion was sequenced for a study of spatial heterogeneity in lung cancer. Whole-study results and caveats: One measure, the expanded intratumoral alpha and beta TCR count, tracked tumor mutation counts.

Germline V CDR1 and CDR2: SGDLS, YYNGEE. V shed 1 base and J shed 2 bases, with 10 bases lying between them. CDR3 length equals 16 residues. TCRdb ran MiXCR on the 5' RACE reads and lists one entry per CDR3 protein. The repertoire holds thousands of distinct CDR3 sequences, roughly 6% seen once, with around a quarter in the top ten. Concerning this clonotype itself: Its target is not known.

As for time point: sample taken at primary tumor resection. From tumor, nontumor lung or frozen PBMC, whole RNA was taken unsorted for sequencing. Sequencing used lung tumor tissue, obtained at surgery. This receptor was identified in a female donor with early-stage non-small cell lung cancer. The chain couples TRBV9 to TRBJ2-6, with D perhaps given as TRBD1 or TRBD2 (5 bases each). The CDR3 sequence: CASSVFRDPGANVLTF. CDR3 DNA sequence: TGTGCCAGCAGCGTATTCAGGGACCCTGGGGCCAACGTCCTGACTTTC. The whole variable domain, filled in from reference TRBV9 and TRBJ2-6, reads DSGVTQTPKHLITATGQRVTLRCSPRSGDLSVYWYQQSLDQGLQFLIQYYNGEERAKGNILERFSAQQFPDLHSELNLSSLELGDSALYFCASSVFRDPGANVLTFGAGSRLTVL.